This T cell receptor beta chain was sequenced for a study of identical twins (TCRdb year 2016). Study-wide context: The study deep-sequenced TCR alpha and beta repertoires from monozygotic twins, unrelated adults of various ages and cord blood to test whether fetal clonotypes persist. Replicate twin experiments were performed at different times using different library preparation protocols to rule out contamination. Broader findings and caveats from the paper: Because the same donors could not be followed over many years, the conclusions depended on cross-sectional statistical analysis. Fewer insertions were carried by abundant cord blood beta clonotypes, a similar but weaker trend appeared in young adult naive repertoires, and no such trend appeared in memory repertoires. The excess sharing between twins in beta out-of-frame sequences was weaker because fewer shared sequences reduced the signal-to-noise ratio. In monozygotic twins, recombination models systematically underestimated out-of-frame TCR alpha sharing, but the models matched the sharing seen between unrelated individuals. Compared with coincidental sharing between unrelated individuals, an excess of low generation-probability sequences was observed among out-of-frame TCR alpha sequences shared between twins. Zero-insertion analyses could be partly confounded by invariant T cells such as MAIT and iNKT, though diverse VJ usage argued against such confounding for most clonotypes.

This clonotype occurred a few times. The target of this receptor is not known. No much larger clone exists at a distance of one base, and base qualities are not known. Between the V and J ends, shortened by 2 bases and 0 bases respectively, the junction contains 23 bases. Spanning cysteine to phenylalanine, the CDR3 consists of 20 amino acids. The CDR3 DNA has 60 bases and is translated from base 1. Receptor amplification or capture employed 5' RACE. This sample was sequenced with an Illumina HiSeq 2000. A universal primer binding site was added through template switching, and the final cDNA carried a unique molecular identifier so that TCR cDNA molecules could be counted accurately. First-strand cDNA for TCR alpha and beta chains was synthesized from specific primers in the conserved constant-segment region. Each cDNA library was double barcoded, with a SMART-Mk sample barcode plus Illumina barcodes, to control for contamination. TruSeq adapter sequences and Illumina sample barcodes were added in two successive PCR steps. Sequencing of the TCR alpha and beta cDNA libraries was done on the Illumina HiSeq platform using custom primers. The paper's data handling went like this. MiGEC was used to process raw reads and extract unique molecular identifiers, and MiXCR was used to find CDR3 positions. For each individual, recombination models were inferred using an EM algorithm with the repgenHMM and IGoR tools. The tcR package in R was used for shared clonotype analysis, with sharing normalized by the product of cloneset sizes. To study raw recombination free of thymic and clonal selection effects, out-of-frame nonproductive sequences were analyzed. TCRdb itself trimmed the public reads at Q25 with fastp, ran MiXCR and retained productive beta chains. Each record represents a unique CDR3 protein, reported with the most common genes and DNA among its rows. The V and J calls reflect TCRdb's pipeline rather than the authors' work. This sample lists 500,000 to 600,000 distinct CDR3 sequences; around 20% were detected once. The ten largest account for 0.8% to 1% of the sample.

Every donor in the study was a healthy Caucasian. The twin cohort comprised three pairs of female monozygotic twins, all aged roughly 18 to 30 years. Positive isolation kits from Invitrogen were used to isolate the CD4+ and CD8+ T cell populations. These data also featured in a second study, about T cells expressing NK-cell markers. Drawing on the second study: TCR beta-chain repertoires were profiled in sorted CD3+CD56+NKG2C+, CD3+CD56+NKG2C- and CD3+CD56-NKG2C+ T-cell subsets from roughly eight donors. Of the eight sequenced donors, seven were found to be HCMV-seropositive and one was found to be HCMV-seronegative. In several experiments an anti-gammadeltaTCR antibody was added to restrict sorting to alphabetaTCR-expressing T cells. In roughly 6 donors, the dominant CD3+CD56+NKG2C+ clonotypes ranked among the top 10 CD8+ clonotypes, making up roughly 1.0-7.0% of CD8+ T cells. Those dominant clonotypes were again the most abundant among CD3+CD56-NKG2C+ cells in a few donors, at roughly 25-65%. Whether the expanded NKG2C-expressing T cell clones were specific for HCMV antigens remained unclear. The eight sequenced donors were randomly selected healthy volunteers, three men and five women. A commercial ELISA kit detecting HCMV-specific IgG in serum was used to determine HCMV serostatus. MIGEC was used to demultiplex reads and group the reads by UMI, and MiTCR was used to assemble and quantify clonotypes. To remove erroneous sequences, TCR cDNA sequences were retained only when supported by two or more reads. The tcR package was used for downstream repertoire analysis, and clonotypes were matched between fractions using CDR3 nucleotide sequence together with V segment. Antigen specificity was annotated against VDJdb with VDJmatch, allowing one amino acid substitution in CDR3.

Recombination connected TRBV12-3 or TRBV12-4 to TRBJ2-4; a tentative D match to TRBD1 spans 6 bases. The receptor was isolated from a woman aged 18-29 years in good health. The specimen sequenced was CD4+ T cells sorted from blood. This receptor carries the CDR3 CASSLKGRGLFPLAKNIQYF. In nucleotide form, the sequence is TGTGCCAGCAGTTTAAAAGGCAGGGGCCTCTTTCCTCTAGCCAAAAACATTCAGTACTTC.